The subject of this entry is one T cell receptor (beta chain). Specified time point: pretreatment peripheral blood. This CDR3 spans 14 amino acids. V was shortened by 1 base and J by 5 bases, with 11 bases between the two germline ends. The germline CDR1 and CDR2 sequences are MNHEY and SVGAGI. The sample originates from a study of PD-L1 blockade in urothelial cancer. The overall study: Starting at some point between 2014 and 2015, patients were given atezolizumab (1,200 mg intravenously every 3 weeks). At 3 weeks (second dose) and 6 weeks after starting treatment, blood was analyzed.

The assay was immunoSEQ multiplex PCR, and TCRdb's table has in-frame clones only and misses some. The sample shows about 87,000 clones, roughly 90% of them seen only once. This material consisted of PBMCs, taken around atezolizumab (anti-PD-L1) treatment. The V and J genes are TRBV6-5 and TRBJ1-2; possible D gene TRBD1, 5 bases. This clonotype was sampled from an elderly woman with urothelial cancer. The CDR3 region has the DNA TGTGCCAGCAGTTACTTGGCAGGGCGGTATGGCTACACCTTC. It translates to CASSYLAGRYGYTF.